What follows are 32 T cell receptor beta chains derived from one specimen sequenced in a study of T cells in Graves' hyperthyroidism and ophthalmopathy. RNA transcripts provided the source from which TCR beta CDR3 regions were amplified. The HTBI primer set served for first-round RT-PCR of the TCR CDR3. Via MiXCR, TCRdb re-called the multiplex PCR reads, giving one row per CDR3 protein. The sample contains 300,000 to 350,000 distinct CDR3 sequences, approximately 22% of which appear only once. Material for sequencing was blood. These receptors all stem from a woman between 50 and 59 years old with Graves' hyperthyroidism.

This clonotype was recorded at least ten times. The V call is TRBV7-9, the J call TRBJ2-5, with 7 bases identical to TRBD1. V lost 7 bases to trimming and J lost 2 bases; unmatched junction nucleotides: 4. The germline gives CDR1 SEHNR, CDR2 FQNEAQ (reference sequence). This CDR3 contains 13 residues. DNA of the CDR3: TGTGCCAGCACCGGACAGGTACAAGAGACCCAGTACTTC. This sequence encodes CASTGQVQETQYF.

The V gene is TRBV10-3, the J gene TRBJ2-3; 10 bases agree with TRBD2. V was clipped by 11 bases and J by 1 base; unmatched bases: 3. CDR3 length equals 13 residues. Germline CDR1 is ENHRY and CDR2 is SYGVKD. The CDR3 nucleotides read TGTGCCCTAGCGGGAGTTGGCACAGATACGCAGTATTTT. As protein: CALAGVGTDTQYF.

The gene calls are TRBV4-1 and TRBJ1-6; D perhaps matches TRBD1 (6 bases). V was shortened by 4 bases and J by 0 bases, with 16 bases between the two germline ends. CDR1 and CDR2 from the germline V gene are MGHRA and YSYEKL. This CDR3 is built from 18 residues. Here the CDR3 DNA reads TGCGCCAGCAGCCCAAGGGACACCAAGAGCTCCTATAATTCACCCCTCCACTTT. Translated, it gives CASSPRDTKSSYNSPLHF.

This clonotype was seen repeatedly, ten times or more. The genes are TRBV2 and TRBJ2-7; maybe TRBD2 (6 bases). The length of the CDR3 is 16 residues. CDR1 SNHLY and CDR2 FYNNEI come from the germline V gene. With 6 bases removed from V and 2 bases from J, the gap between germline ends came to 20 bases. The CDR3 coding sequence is TGTGCCAGCAGCGTTAACGTTTGGAGGGGAACCTACGAGCAGTACTTC. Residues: CASSVNVWRGTYEQYF.

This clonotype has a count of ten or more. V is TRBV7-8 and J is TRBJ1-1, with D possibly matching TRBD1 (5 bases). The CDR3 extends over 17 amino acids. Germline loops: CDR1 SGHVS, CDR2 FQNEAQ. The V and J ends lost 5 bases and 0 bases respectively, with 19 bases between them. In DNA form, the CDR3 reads TGTGCCAGCAGCCCCACAAGAACAGGTTATGTGAACACTGAAGCTTTCTTT. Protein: CASSPTRTGYVNTEAFF.

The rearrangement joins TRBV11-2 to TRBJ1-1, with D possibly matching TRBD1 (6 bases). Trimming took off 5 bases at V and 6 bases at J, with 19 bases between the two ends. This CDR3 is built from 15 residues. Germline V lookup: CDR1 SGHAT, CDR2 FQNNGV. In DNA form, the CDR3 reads TGTGCCAGCAGCCAACCAGCCCGGGACAAACCTGAAGCTTTCTTT. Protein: CASSQPARDKPEAFF.

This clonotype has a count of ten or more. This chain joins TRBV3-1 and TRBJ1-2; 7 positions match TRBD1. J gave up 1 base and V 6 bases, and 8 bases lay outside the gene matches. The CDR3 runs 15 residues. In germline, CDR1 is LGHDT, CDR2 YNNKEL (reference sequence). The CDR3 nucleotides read TGTGCCAGCAGTGGACAGGCCAATATTAACTATGGCTACACCTTC. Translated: CASSGQANINYGYTF. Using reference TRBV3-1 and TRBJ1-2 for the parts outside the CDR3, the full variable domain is DTAVSQTPKYLVTQMGNDKSIKCEQNLGHDTMYWYKQDSKKFLKIMFSYNNKELIINETVPNRFSPKSPDKAHLNLHINSLELGDSAVYFCASSGQANINYGYTFGSGTRLTVV.

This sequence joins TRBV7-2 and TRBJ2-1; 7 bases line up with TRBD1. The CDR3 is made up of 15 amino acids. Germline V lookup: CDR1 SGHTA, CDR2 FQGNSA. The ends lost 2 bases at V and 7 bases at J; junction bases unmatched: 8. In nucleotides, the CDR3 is TGTGCCAGCAGCTTAAAGCGCGACAGGGCAAATGAGCAGTTCTTC. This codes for CASSLKRDRANEQFF.

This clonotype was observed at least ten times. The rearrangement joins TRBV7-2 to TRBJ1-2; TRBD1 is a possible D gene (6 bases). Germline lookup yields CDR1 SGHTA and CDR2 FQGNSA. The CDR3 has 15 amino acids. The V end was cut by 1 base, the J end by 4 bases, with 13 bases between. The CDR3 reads CASSLGQAVSYGYTF. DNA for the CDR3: TGTGCCAGCAGCTTAGGACAGGCAGTAAGCTATGGCTACACCTTC.

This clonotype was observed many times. The CDR3 sequence: CASSPTGGQNIQYF. The CDR3 bases are TGTGCCAGCAGCCCGACAGGGGGCCAAAACATTCAGTACTTC. The genes are TRBV3-1 and TRBJ2-4, with 10 bases lining up with TRBD1. The germline V gene encodes CDR1 LGHDT and CDR2 YNNKEL (reference sequence). CDR3 length equals 14 residues. The V and J ends lost 4 bases and 5 bases, in that order; junction bases with no gene match: 2.

The CDR3 is CASSFSLTGGKGYTF. Written as DNA, the CDR3 is TGTGCCAGCAGTTTCAGCCTAACAGGGGGCAAAGGCTACACCTTC. This sequence joins TRBV12-3 or TRBV12-4 and TRBJ1-2, with 9 bases fitting TRBD1. The CDR3 contains 15 residues. With 3 bases clipped from V and 8 bases from J, the junction kept 10 bases outside the gene matches.

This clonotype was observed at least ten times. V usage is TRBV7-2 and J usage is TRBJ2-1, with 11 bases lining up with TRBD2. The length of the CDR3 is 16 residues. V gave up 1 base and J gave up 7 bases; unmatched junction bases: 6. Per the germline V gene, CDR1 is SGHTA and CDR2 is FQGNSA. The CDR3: CASSLGGGLAVNEQFF. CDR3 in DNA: TGTGCCAGCAGCTTAGGAGGGGGACTAGCGGTTAATGAGCAGTTCTTC.

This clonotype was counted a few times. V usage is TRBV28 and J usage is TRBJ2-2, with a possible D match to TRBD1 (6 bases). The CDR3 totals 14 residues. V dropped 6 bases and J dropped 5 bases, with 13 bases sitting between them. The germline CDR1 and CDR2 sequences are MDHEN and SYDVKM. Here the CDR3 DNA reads TGTGCCAGCAGACCACAGGGAAGTACCGGGGAGCTGTTTTTT. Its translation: CASRPQGSTGELFF.

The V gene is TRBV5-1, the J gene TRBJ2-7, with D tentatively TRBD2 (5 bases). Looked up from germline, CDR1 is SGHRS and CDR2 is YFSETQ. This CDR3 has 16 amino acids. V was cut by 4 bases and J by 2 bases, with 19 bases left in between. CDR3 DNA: TGCGCCAGCAGCCCCCCGTCAGGCGGGCCAACCTACGAGCAGTACTTC. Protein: CASSPPSGGPTYEQYF. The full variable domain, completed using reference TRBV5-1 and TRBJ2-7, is KAGVTQTPRYLIKTRGQQVTLSCSPISGHRSVSWYQQTPGQGLQFLFEYFSETQRNKGNFPGRFSGRQFSNSRSEMNVSTLELGDSALYLCASSPPSGGPTYEQYFGPGTRLTVT.

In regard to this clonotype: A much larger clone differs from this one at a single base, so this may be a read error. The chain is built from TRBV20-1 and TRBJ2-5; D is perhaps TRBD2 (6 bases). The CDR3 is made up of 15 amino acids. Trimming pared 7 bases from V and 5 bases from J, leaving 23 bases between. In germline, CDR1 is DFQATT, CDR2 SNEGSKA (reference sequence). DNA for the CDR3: TGCAGTGTTAGGTTCTGGTCGGGAGCGGCTGAGACCCAGTACTTC. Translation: CSVRFWSGAAETQYF.

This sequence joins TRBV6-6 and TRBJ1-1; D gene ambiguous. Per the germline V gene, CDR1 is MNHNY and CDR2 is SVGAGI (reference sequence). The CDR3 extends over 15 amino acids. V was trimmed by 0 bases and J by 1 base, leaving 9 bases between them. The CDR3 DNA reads TGTGCCAGCAGTTACTCGATCTGGGGGAACACTGAAGCTTTCTTT. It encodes CASSYSIWGNTEAFF.

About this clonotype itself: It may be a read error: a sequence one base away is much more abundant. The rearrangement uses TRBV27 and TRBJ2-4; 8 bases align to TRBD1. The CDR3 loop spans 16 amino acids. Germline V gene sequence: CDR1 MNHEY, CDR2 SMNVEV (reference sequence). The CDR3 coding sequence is TGTGTCAGCAGTTCTGGGGCTGGGGACAGGCAAAACATTCAGTACTTC. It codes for CVSSSGAGDRQNIQYF.

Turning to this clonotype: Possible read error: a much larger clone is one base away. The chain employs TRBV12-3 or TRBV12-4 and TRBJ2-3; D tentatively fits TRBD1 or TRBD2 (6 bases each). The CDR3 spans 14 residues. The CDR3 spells CATHPLGGTDTRYF. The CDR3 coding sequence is TGTGCCACCCACCCCTTGGGGGGCACAGATACGCGGTATTTT.

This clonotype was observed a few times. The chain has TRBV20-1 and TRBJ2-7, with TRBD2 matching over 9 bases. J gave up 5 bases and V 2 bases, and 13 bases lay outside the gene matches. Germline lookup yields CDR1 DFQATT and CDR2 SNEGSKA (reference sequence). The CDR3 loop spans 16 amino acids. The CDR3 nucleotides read TGCAGTGCTAGACCTACGGGGCGGGCTAGCGGGAACGAGCAGTACTTC. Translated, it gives CSARPTGRASGNEQYF.

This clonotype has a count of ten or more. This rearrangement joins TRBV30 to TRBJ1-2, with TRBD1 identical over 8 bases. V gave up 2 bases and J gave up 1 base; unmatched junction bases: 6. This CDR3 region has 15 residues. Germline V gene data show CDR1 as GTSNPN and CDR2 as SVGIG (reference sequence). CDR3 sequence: CAWSPWTGYNYGYTF. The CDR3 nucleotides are TGTGCCTGGAGTCCCTGGACAGGGTATAACTATGGCTACACCTTC. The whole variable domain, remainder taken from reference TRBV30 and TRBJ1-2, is SQTIHQWPATLVQPVGSPLSLECTVEGTSNPNLYWYRQAAGRGLQLLFYSVGIGQISSEVPQNLSASRPQDRQFILSSKKLLLSDSGFYLCAWSPWTGYNYGYTFGSGTRLTVV.

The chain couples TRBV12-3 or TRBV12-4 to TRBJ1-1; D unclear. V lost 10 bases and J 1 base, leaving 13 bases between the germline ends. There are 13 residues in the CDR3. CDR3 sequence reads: CATLEAANTEAFF. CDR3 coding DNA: TGTGCCACCCTCGAGGCCGCGAACACTGAAGCTTTCTTT.

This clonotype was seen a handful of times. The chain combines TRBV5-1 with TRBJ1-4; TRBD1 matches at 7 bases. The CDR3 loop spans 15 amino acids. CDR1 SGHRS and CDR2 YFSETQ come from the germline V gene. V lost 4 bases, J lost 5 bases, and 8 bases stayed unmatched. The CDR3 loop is CASSSRQGRNEKLFF. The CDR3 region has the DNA TGCGCCAGCAGCAGCCGACAGGGTAGAAATGAAAAACTGTTTTTT. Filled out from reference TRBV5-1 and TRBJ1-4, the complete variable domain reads KAGVTQTPRYLIKTRGQQVTLSCSPISGHRSVSWYQQTPGQGLQFLFEYFSETQRNKGNFPGRFSGRQFSNSRSEMNVSTLELGDSALYLCASSSRQGRNEKLFFGSGTQLSVL.

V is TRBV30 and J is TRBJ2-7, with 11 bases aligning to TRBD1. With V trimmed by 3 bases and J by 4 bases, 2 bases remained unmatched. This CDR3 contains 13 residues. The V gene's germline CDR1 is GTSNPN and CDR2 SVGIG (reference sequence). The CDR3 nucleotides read TGTGCCTGGAGAGGGACAGGGGGTTACGAGCAGTACTTC. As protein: CAWRGTGGYEQYF. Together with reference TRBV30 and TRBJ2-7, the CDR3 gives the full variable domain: SQTIHQWPATLVQPVGSPLSLECTVEGTSNPNLYWYRQAAGRGLQLLFYSVGIGQISSEVPQNLSASRPQDRQFILSSKKLLLSDSGFYLCAWRGTGGYEQYFGPGTRLTVT.

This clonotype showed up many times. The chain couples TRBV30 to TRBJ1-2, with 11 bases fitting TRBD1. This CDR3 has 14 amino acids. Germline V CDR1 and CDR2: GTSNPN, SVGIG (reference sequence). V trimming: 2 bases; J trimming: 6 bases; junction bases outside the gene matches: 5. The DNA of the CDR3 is TGTGCCTGGAGTTCAAGGACAGGGGGCCATGGCTACACCTTC. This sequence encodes CAWSSRTGGHGYTF.

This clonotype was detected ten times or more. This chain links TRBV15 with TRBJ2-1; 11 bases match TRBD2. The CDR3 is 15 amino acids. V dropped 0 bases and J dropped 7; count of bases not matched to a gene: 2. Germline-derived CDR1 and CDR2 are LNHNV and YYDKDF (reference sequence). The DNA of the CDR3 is TGTGCCACCAGCAGAGACGGGACTAGCGGAAATGAGCAGTTCTTC. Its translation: CATSRDGTSGNEQFF.

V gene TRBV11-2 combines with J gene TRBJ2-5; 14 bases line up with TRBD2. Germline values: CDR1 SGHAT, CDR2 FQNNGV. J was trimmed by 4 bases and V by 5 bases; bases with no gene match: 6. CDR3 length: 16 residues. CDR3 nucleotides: TGTGCCAGCAGCATGGGACTAGCGGGAGTCGGAGAGACCCAGTACTTC. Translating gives CASSMGLAGVGETQYF.

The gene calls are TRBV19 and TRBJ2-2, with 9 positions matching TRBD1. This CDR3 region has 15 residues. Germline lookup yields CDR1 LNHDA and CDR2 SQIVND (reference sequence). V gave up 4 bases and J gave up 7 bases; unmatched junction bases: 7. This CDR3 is CASSTTQGAGGELFF. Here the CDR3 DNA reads TGTGCCAGTAGTACTACACAGGGGGCCGGCGGGGAGCTGTTTTTT.

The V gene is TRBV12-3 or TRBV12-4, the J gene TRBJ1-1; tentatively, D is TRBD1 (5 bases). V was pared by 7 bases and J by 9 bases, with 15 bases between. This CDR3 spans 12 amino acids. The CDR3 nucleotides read TGTGCCAGCACCCCTGGGGGGTTGAAAGCTTTCTTT. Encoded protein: CASTPGGLKAFF.

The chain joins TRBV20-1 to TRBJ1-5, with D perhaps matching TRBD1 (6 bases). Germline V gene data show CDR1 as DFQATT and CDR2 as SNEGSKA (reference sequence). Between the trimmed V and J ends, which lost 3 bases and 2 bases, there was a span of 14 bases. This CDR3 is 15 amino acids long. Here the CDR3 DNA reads TGCAGTGCTAGTGGCGGACAGAGTGGCAATCAGCCCCAGCATTTT. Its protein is CSASGGQSGNQPQHF.

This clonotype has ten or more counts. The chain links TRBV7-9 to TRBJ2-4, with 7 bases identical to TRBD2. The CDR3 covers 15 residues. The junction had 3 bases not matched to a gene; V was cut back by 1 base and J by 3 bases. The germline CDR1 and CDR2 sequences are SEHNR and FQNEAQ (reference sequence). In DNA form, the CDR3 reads TGTGCCAGCAGCTTAGTCGGGGGGTTCAAAAACATTCAGTACTTC. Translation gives CASSLVGGFKNIQYF.

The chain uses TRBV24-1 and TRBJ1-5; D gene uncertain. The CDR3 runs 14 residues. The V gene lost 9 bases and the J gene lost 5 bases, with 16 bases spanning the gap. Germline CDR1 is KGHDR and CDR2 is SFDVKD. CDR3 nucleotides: TGTGCCACCTCGGAGGCACGCGGGGATCAGCCCCAGCATTTT. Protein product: CATSEARGDQPQHF.

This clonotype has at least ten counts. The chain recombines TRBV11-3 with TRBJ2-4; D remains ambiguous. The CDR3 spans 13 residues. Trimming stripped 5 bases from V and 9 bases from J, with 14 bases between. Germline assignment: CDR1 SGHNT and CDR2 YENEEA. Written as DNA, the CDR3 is TGTGCCAGCAGCCAGGTAGCCAGTGGCATTCAGTACTTC. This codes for CASSQVASGIQYF. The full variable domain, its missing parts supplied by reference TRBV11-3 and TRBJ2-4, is EAGVVQSPRYKIIEKKQPVAFWCNPISGHNTLYWYLQNLGQGPELLIRYENEEAVDDSQLPKDRFSAERLKGVDSTLKIQPAELGDSAVYLCASSQVASGIQYFGAGTRLSVL.